This T cell receptor (beta chain) is drawn from a study of T-cell memory formation after mild COVID-19. Study-wide results and limits: There was a balanced CD4/CD8 profile in clones contracting day 15 to 85, and later expanders leaned CD4+. The main location of contracting CD4+ clones was CM and EM, and that of contracting CD8+ clones was EMRA.

The CDR3 sequence is 13 residues long. Germline CDR1 DFQATT, CDR2 SNEGSKA (reference sequence). The V end was cut by 1 base, the J end by 7 bases, with 13 bases between. This clonotype was found a few times. The antigen is unknown. TCR alpha and TCR beta cDNA libraries carrying sample barcodes and UMIs were produced by 5'RACE using constant-segment primers. TCRdb ran MiXCR on the 5' RACE reads and lists one entry per CDR3 protein. This sample has just over 300,000 distinct CDR3 sequences; just under 20% occur once, and the top ten carry around a fifth. Material: PBMCs or a T cell subset sorted from them (not recorded which). V gene TRBV20-1 combines with J gene TRBJ1-1; D remains unclear. The sequence was obtained from a man younger than 35 who had mild COVID-19 (a few samples of this study predate the infection). Cell type and time point are not known. The CDR3 reads CSARATEVIEAFF. The CDR3 DNA is TGCAGTGCTAGAGCAACAGAAGTAATTGAAGCTTTCTTT.